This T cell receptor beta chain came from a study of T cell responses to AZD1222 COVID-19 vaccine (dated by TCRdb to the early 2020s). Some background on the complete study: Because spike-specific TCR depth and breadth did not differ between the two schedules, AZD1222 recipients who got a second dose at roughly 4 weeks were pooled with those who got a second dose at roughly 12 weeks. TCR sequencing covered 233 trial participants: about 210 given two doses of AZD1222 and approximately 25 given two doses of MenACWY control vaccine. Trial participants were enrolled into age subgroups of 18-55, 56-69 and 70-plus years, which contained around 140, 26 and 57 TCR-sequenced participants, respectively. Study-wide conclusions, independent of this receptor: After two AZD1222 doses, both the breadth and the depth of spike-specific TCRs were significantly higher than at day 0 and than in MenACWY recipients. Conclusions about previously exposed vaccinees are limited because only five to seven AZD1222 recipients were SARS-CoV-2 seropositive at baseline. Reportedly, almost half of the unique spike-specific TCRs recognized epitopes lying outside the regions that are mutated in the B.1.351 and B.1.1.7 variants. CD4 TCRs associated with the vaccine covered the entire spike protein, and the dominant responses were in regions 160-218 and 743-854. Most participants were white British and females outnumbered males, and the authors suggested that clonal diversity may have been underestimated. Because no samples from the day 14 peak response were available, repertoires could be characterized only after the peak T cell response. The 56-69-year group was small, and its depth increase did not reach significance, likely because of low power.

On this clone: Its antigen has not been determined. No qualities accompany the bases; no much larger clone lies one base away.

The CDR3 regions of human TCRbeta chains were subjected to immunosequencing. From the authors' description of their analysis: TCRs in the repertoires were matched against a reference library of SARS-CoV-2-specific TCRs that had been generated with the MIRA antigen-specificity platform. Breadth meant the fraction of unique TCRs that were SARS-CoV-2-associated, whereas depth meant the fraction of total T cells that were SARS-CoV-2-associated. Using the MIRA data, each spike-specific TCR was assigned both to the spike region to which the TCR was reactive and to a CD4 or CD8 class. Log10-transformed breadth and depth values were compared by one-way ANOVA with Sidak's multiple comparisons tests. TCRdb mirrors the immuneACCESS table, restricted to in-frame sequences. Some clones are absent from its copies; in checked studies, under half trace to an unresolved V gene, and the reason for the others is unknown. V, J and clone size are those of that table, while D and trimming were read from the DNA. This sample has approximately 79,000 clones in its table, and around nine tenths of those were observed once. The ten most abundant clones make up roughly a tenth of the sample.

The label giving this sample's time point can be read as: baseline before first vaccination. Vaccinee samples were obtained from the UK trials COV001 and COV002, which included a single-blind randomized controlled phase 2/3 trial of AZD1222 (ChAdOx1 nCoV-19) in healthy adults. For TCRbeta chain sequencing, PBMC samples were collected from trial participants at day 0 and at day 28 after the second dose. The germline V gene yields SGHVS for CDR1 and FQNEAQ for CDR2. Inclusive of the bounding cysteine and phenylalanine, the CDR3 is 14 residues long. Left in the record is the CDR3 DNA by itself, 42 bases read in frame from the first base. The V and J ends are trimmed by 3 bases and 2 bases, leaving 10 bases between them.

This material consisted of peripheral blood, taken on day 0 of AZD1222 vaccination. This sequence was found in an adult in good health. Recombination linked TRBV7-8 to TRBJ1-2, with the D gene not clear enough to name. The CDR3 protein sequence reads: CASSFNDHNYGYTF. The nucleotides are TGTGCCAGCAGCTTTAACGACCACAACTATGGCTACACCTTC.